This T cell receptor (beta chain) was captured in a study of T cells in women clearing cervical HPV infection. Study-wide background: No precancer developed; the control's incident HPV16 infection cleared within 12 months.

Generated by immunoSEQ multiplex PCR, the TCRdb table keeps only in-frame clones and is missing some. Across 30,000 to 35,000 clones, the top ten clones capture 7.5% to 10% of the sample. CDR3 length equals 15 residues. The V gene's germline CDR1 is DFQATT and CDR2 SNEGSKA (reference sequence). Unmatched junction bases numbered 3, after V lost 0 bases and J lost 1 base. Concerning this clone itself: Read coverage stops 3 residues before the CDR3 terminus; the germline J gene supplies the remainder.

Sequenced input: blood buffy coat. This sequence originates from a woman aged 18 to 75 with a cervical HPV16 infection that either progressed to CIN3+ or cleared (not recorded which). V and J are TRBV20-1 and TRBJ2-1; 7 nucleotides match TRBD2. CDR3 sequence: CSARDDSGSYNEQFF. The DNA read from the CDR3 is TGCAGTGCTAGAGACGATAGCGGGTCCTACAATGAG.